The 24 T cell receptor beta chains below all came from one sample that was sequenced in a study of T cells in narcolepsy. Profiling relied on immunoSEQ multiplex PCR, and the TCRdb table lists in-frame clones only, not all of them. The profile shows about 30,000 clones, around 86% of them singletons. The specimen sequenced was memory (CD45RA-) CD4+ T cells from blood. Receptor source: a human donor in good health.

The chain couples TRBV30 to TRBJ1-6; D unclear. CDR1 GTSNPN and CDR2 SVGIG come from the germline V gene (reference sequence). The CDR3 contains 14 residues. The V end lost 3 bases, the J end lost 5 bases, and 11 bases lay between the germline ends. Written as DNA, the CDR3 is TGTGCCTGGAGCCCGGGATACAATAATTCACCCCTCCACTTT. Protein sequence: CAWSPGYNNSPLHF.

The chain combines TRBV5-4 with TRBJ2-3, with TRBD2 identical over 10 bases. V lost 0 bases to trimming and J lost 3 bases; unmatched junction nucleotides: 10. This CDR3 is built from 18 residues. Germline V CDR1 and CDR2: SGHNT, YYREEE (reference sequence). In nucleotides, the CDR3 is TGTGCCAGCAGCTTGGCCGGGGGGCTAGCGGGGGTTACAGATACGCAGTATTTT. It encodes CASSLAGGLAGVTDTQYF.

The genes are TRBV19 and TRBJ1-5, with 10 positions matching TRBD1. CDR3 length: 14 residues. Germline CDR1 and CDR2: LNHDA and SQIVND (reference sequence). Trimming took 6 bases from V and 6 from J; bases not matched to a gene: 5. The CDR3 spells CASRRQGASQPQHF. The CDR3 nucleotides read TGTGCCAGTAGAAGACAGGGGGCAAGTCAGCCCCAGCATTTT.

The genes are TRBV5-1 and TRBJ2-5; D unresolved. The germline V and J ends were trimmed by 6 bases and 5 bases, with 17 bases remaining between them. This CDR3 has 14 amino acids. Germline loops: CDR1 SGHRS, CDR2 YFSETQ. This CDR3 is CASNPTRSQETQYF. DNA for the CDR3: TGCGCCAGCAACCCGACTCGTTCGCAGGAGACCCAGTACTTC.

The CDR3 bases are TGTGCCAGCTCACCCGGTGGGCAAAGGAGCAATCAGCCCCAGCATTTT. Protein sequence: CASSPGGQRSNQPQHF. V is TRBV18 and J is TRBJ1-5; D uncertain. CDR3 length: 16 residues. Between the trimmed V and J ends, which lost 3 bases and 1 base, there was a span of 13 bases. CDR1 is KGHSH, CDR2 LQKENI, per germline.

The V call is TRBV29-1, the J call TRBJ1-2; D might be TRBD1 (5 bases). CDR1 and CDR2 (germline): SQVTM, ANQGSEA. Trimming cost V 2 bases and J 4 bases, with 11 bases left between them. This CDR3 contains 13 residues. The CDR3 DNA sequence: TGCAGCGTTGAAAAGGGTGGGGGCTATGGCTACACCTTC. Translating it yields CSVEKGGGYGYTF.

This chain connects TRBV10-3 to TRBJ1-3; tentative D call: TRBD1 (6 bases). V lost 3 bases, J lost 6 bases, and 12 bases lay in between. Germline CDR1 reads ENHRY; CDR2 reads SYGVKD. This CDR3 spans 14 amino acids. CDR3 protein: CAISDSGVANTIYF. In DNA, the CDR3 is TGTGCCATCAGTGATTCAGGGGTTGCAAACACCATATATTTT.

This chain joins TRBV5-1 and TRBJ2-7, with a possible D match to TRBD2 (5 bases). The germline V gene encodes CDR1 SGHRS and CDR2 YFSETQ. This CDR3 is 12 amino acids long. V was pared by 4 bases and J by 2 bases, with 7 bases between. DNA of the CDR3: TGCGCCAGCAGCCGGGATGCCTACGAGCAGTACTTC. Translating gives CASSRDAYEQYF.

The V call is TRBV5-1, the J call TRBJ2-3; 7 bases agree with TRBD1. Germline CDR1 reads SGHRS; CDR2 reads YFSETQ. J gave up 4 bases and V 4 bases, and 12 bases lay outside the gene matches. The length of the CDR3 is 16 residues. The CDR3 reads CASSLEGGAVADTQYF. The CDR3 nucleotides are TGCGCCAGCAGCCTGGAAGGGGGCGCGGTTGCAGATACGCAGTATTTT. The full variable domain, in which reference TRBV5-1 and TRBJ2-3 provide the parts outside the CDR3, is KAGVTQTPRYLIKTRGQQVTLSCSPISGHRSVSWYQQTPGQGLQFLFEYFSETQRNKGNFPGRFSGRQFSNSRSEMNVSTLELGDSALYLCASSLEGGAVADTQYFGPGTRLTVL.

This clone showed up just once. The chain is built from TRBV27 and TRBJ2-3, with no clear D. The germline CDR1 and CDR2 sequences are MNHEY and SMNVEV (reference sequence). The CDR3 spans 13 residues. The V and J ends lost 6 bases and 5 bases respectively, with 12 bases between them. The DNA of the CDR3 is TGTGCCAGCAGGCCGCCGTGGCAAGATACGCAGTATTTT. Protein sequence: CASRPPWQDTQYF.

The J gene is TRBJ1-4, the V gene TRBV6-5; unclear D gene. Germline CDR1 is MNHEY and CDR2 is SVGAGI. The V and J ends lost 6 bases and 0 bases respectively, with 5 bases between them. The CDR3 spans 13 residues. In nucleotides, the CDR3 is TGTGCCAGCAGAGACCCAACTAATGAAAAACTGTTTTTT. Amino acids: CASRDPTNEKLFF.

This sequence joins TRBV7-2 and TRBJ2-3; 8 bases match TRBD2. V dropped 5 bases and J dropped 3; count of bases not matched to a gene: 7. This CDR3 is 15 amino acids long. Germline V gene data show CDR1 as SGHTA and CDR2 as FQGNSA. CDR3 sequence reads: CASSLGGAGTDTQYF. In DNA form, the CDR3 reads TGTGCCAGCAGCCTCGGGGGGGCCGGGACAGATACGCAGTATTTT. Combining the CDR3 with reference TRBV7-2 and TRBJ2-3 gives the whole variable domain GAGVSQSPSNKVTEKGKDVELRCDPISGHTALYWYRQSLGQGLEFLIYFQGNSAPDKSGLPSDRFSAERTGGSVSTLTIQRTQQEDSAVYLCASSLGGAGTDTQYFGPGTRLTVL.

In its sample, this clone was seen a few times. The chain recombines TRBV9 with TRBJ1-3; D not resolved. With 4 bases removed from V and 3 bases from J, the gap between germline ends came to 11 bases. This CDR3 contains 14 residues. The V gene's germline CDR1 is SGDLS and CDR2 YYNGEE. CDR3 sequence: CASSPQKRGNTIYF. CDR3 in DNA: TGTGCCAGCAGCCCCCAAAAGCGTGGAAACACCATATATTTT.

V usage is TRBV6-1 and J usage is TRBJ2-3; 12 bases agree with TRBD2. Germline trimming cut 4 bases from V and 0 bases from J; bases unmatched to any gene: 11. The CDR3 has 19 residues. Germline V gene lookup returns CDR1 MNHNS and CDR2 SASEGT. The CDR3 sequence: CASSATSGGANPSTDTQYF. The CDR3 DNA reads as TGTGCCAGCAGTGCGACTAGCGGGGGCGCGAATCCGAGCACAGATACGCAGTATTTT.

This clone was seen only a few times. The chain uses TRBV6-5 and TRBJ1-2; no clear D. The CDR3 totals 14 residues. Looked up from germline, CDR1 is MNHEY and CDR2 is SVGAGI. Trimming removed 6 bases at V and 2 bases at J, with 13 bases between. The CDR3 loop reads CASSYRGPNYGYTF. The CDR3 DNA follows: TGTGCCAGCAGCTATCGGGGTCCCAACTATGGCTACACCTTC.

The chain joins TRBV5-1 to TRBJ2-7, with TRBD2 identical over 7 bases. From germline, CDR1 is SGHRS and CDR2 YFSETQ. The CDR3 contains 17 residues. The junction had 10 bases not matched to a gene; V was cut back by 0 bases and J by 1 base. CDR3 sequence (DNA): TGCGCCAGCAGCTTGGGGGCCGGGGGGTCGTCGTCCTACGAGCAGTACTTC. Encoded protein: CASSLGAGGSSSYEQYF.

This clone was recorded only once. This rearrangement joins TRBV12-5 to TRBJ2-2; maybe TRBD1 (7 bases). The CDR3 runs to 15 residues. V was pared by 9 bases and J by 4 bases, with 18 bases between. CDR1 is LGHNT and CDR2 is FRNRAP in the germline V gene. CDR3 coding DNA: TGTGCTAGCGGGAGAGGGACAGCGAGCACCGGGGAGCTGTTTTTT. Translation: CASGRGTASTGELFF.

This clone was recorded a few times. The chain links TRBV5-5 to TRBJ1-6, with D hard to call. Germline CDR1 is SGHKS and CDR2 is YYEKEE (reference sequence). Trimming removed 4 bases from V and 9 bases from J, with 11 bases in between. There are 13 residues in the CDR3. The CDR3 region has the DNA TGTGCCAGCAGCCCAATTTCCGCTTCACCCCTCCACTTT. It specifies CASSPISASPLHF.

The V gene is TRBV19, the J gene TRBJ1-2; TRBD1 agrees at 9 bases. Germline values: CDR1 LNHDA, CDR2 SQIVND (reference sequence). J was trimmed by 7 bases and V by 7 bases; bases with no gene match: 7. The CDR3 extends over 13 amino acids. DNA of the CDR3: TGTGCCAGTACCAACAGGGGGCTGCGTGGCTACACCTTC. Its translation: CASTNRGLRGYTF.

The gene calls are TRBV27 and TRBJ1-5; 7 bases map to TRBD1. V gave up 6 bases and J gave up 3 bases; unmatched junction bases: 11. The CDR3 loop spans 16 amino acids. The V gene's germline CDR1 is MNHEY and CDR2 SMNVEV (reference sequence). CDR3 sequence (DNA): TGTGCCAGCAGCTCCCGCCGGGGACAGACCAATCAGCCCCAGCATTTT. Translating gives CASSSRRGQTNQPQHF.

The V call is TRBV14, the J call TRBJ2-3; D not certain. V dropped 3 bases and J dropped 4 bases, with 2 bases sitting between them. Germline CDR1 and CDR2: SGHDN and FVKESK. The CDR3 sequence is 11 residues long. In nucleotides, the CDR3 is TGTGCCAGCAGCCACTCAGATACGCAGTATTTT. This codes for CASSHSDTQYF.

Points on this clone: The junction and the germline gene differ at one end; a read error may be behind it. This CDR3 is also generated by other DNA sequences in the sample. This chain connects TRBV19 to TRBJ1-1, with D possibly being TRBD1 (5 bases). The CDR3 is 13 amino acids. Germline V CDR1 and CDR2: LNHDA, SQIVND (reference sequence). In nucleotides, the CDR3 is TGTGCCAGTACTTGGTCAGGGTACACTGAGGCTTTCTTT. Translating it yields CASTWSGYTEAFF.

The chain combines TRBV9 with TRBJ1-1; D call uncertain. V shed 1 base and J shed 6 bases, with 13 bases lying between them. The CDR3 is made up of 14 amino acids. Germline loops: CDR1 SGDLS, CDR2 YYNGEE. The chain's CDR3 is CASSVMPGMSEAFF. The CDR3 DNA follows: TGTGCCAGCAGCGTAATGCCGGGGATGTCTGAAGCTTTCTTT.

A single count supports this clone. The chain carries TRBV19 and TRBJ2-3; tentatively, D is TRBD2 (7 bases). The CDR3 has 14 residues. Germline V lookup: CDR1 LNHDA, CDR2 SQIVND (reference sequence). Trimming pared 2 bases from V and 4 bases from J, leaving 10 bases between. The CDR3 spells CASSIPGGSDTQYF. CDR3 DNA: TGTGCCAGTAGTATACCGGGGGGCTCAGATACGCAGTATTTT.